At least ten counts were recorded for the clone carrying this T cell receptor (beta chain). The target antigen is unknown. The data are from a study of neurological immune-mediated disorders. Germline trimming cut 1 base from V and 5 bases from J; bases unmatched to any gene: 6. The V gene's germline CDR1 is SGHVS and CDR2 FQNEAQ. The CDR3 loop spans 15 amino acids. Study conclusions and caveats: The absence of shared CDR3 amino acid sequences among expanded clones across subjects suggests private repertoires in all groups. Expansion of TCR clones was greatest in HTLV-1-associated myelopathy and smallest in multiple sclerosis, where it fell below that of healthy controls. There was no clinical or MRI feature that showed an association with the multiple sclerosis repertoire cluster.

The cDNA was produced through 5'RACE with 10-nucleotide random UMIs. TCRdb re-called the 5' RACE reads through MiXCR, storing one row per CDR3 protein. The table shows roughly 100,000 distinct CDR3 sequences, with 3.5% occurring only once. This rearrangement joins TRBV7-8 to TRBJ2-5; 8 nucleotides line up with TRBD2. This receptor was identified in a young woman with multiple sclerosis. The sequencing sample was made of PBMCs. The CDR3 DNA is TGTGCCAGCAGCTTAGAAGTTAGCGGGGCTGAGACCCAGTACTTC. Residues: CASSLEVSGAETQYF. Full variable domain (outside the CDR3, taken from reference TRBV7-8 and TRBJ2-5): GAGVSQSPRYKVAKRGQDVALRCDPISGHVSLFWYQQALGQGPEFLTYFQNEAQLDKSGLPSDRFFAERPEGSVSTLKIQRTQQEDSAVYLCASSLEVSGAETQYFGPGTRLLVL.